A single sample is the source of the 30 T cell receptor beta chains below, sequenced in a study of monozygotic twins with cystic fibrosis (dated by TCRdb to the early 2020s). The library was generated by the immunoSEQ multiplex PCR assay. The immuneACCESS repertoire file appears here via TCRdb, limited to in-frame rearrangements. These files lack a portion of the clones; in checked studies, under half of the deficit traces to unresolved V genes, and the cause of the others is not known. In all, the sample holds about 20,000 clones, and over 95% of those were seen once. The top ten hold about 0.6% of the sample. Sequencing was carried out using blood. The receptor set was obtained from a girl between 2 and 10 years old with cystic fibrosis.

The J gene is TRBJ1-6, the V gene TRBV4-1; D gene ambiguous. The germline CDR1 and CDR2 sequences are MGHRA and YSYEKL. The CDR3 extends over 12 amino acids. Trimming took off 3 bases at V and 5 bases at J, with 2 bases between the two ends. CDR3 sequence: CASSHHNSPLHF. CDR3 nucleotide sequence: TGCGCCAGCAGCCACCATAATTCACCCCTCCACTTT.

The rearrangement links TRBV20-1 to TRBJ1-2; D may be TRBD1 (5 bases). The CDR3 has 11 residues. Trimming left V 7 bases short and J 14 bases short, with 20 bases between. Looked up from germline, CDR1 is DFQATT and CDR2 is SNEGSKA (reference sequence). DNA of the CDR3: TGCAGTGTTCCGAGAGGTGGGGGATGGACCTTC. Translated: CSVPRGGGWTF.

The CDR3 here is CASSISRTTNEKLFF. CDR3 nucleotides: TGTGCCAGTAGTATTTCCAGGACAACTAATGAAAAACTGTTTTTT. V is TRBV19 and J is TRBJ1-4, with D uncertain. Germline CDR1 LNHDA, CDR2 SQIVND (reference sequence). This CDR3 spans 15 amino acids. Trimming stripped 3 bases from V and 0 bases from J, with 8 bases between.

The chain has TRBV30 and TRBJ2-5, with D perhaps TRBD1 (6 bases). This CDR3 spans 12 amino acids. Trimming removed 2 bases at V and 10 bases at J, with 14 bases between. Germline CDR1 reads GTSNPN; CDR2 reads SVGIG (reference sequence). Here the CDR3 reads CAWSSDRIDQYF. DNA for the CDR3: TGTGCCTGGAGTTCGGACAGAATCGACCAGTACTTC.

V is TRBV5-1 and J is TRBJ2-7; D ambiguous. V was clipped by 2 bases and J by 4 bases, with 7 bases between them. This CDR3 has 12 amino acids. CDR1 is SGHRS and CDR2 is YFSETQ in the germline V gene. CDR3 sequence reads: CASSFLGYEQYF. The CDR3 DNA reads TGCGCCAGCAGCTTTTTAGGATACGAGCAGTACTTC.

V gene TRBV27 combines with J gene TRBJ1-1; TRBD1 matches at 8 bases. V dropped 5 bases and J dropped 4; count of bases not matched to a gene: 6. Looked up from germline, CDR1 is MNHEY and CDR2 is SMNVEV (reference sequence). The CDR3 has 14 amino acids. The CDR3 DNA follows: TGTGCCAGCAGTATCCGGGACAGGACCACTGAAGCTTTCTTT. Translating it yields CASSIRDRTTEAFF.

The V and J genes are TRBV5-1 and TRBJ1-2, with TRBD1 matching over 9 bases. With 4 bases clipped from V and 4 bases from J, the junction kept 17 bases outside the gene matches. This CDR3 contains 18 residues. The V gene's germline CDR1 is SGHRS and CDR2 YFSETQ. CDR3 amino acids: CASSRTTKDRGTSYGYTF. Written as DNA, the CDR3 is TGCGCCAGCAGCCGGACGACAAAGGACAGGGGAACAAGCTATGGCTACACCTTC. Based on the CDR3 plus reference TRBV5-1 and TRBJ1-2, the full variable domain is KAGVTQTPRYLIKTRGQQVTLSCSPISGHRSVSWYQQTPGQGLQFLFEYFSETQRNKGNFPGRFSGRQFSNSRSEMNVSTLELGDSALYLCASSRTTKDRGTSYGYTFGSGTRLTVV.

This clone appeared a single time. The chain's CDR3 is CASSLSGGTDTQYF. CDR3 sequence (DNA): TGCGCCAGCAGCTTAAGCGGGGGCACAGATACGCAGTATTTT. The gene calls are TRBV5-1 and TRBJ2-3; TRBD2 aligns across 7 bases. The CDR3 runs 14 residues. Germline-derived CDR1 and CDR2 are SGHRS and YFSETQ. V lost 2 bases, J lost 1 base, and 1 base stayed unmatched.

The chain joins TRBV6-6 to TRBJ1-5; unclear D gene. V lost 7 bases, J lost 6 bases, and 19 bases lay in between. This CDR3 has 15 amino acids. The germline gives CDR1 MNHNY, CDR2 SVGAGI (reference sequence). CDR3 sequence: CASIKGDIGRQPQHF. The CDR3, as DNA: TGTGCCAGCATAAAGGGAGACATTGGTCGTCAGCCCCAGCATTTT.

The CDR3 DNA reads as TGCGCCAGCAGGGCAGGGAGTACCTACGAGCAGTACTTC. It translates to CASRAGSTYEQYF. The V and J genes are TRBV10-2 and TRBJ2-7; perhaps D is TRBD1 or TRBD2 (5 bases each). The V end was cut by 6 bases, the J end by 2 bases, with 11 bases between. Germline loops: CDR1 WSHSY, CDR2 SAAADI. The CDR3 sequence is 13 residues long.

V gene TRBV5-1 combines with J gene TRBJ1-2; tentatively, D is TRBD1 (5 bases). CDR1 and CDR2 (germline): SGHRS, YFSETQ. V was shortened by 0 bases and J by 2 bases, with 17 bases between the two germline ends. The length of the CDR3 is 17 residues. This CDR3 reads CASSLVAGTAINYGYTF. The CDR3, as DNA: TGCGCCAGCAGCTTGGTGGCCGGGACGGCCATAAACTATGGCTACACCTTC.

V is TRBV10-3 and J is TRBJ1-5, with a weak D call TRBD1 (6 bases). This CDR3 comprises 14 residues. Looked up from germline, CDR1 is ENHRY and CDR2 is SYGVKD. V gave up 4 bases and J gave up 6 bases, with 13 bases separating them. The CDR3 region has the DNA TGTGCCATCAGTGGGGGGGCAACGAGTCAGCCCCAGCATTTT. Protein: CAISGGATSQPQHF.

This chain joins TRBV9 and TRBJ1-1; the D is unclear. CDR3 length equals 15 residues. V shed 0 bases and J shed 2 bases, with 11 bases lying between them. Germline lookup yields CDR1 SGDLS and CDR2 YYNGEE. The CDR3 loop is CASSVGGYSNTEAFF. The CDR3 DNA sequence: TGTGCCAGCAGCGTAGGAGGATACAGCAACACTGAAGCTTTCTTT.

The chain joins TRBV18 to TRBJ2-7, with no clear D. The CDR3 runs to 16 residues. The ends were cut back, 1 base at V and 1 base at J, with 14 bases in the middle. Looked up from germline, CDR1 is KGHSH and CDR2 is LQKENI. CDR3: CASSPRIVAHSYEQYF. For the CDR3, the DNA is TGTGCCAGCTCACCACGTATCGTGGCGCATTCCTACGAGCAGTACTTC.

J is TRBJ1-3 and V is TRBV5-4; TRBD1 aligns across 11 bases. CDR1 SGHNT and CDR2 YYREEE come from the germline V gene (reference sequence). The CDR3 length is 15 residues. V lost 2 bases, J lost 8 bases, and 6 bases stayed unmatched. CDR3 bases: TGTGCCAGCAGCTTCTCCGGGACAGGGGGACACACCATATATTTT. This sequence encodes CASSFSGTGGHTIYF.

In DNA, the CDR3 is TGTGCCAGCTCACTCGAACAGACAACCGTTAACTATGGCTACACCTTC. Translated: CASSLEQTTVNYGYTF. The genes are TRBV18 and TRBJ1-2; D not resolved. From germline, CDR1 is KGHSH and CDR2 LQKENI. Trimming shortened V by 4 bases and J by 1 base, and 16 bases separated the two germline ends. The CDR3 has 16 amino acids. Supplemented by reference TRBV18 and TRBJ1-2, the full variable domain reads NAGVMQNPRHLVRRRGQEARLRCSPMKGHSHVYWYRQLPEEGLKFMVYLQKENIIDESGMPKERFSAEFPKEGPSILRIQQVVRGDSAAYFCASSLEQTTVNYGYTFGSGTRLTVV.

This rearrangement joins TRBV18 to TRBJ2-1, with D possibly being TRBD1 (5 bases). The V gene's germline CDR1 is KGHSH and CDR2 LQKENI. V shed 2 bases and J shed 6 bases, with 8 bases lying between them. This CDR3 comprises 13 residues. In DNA, the CDR3 is TGTGCCAGCTCACCAGGAAGGGGCAATGAGCAGTTCTTC. Its translation: CASSPGRGNEQFF. The full variable domain, its missing parts supplied by reference TRBV18 and TRBJ2-1, is NAGVMQNPRHLVRRRGQEARLRCSPMKGHSHVYWYRQLPEEGLKFMVYLQKENIIDESGMPKERFSAEFPKEGPSILRIQQVVRGDSAAYFCASSPGRGNEQFFGPGTRLTVL.

The chain recombines TRBV5-1 with TRBJ1-1, with TRBD1 matching 9 bases. The CDR3 has 14 residues. J was trimmed by 4 bases and V by 4 bases; bases with no gene match: 5. Germline CDR1 is SGHRS and CDR2 is YFSETQ. In DNA form, the CDR3 reads TGCGCCAGCAGCCTGGACAGGGGCACCACTGAAGCTTTCTTT. This translates into CASSLDRGTTEAFF.

This clone was seen just once. The V call is TRBV6-4, the J call TRBJ2-1, with D possibly TRBD2 on 6 matching bases. CDR1 and CDR2 from the germline V gene are MRHNA and SNTAGT. V lost 4 bases and J 9 bases, leaving 10 bases between the germline ends. The CDR3 extends over 12 amino acids. CDR3 protein: CASSGGTSEQFF. In nucleotides, the CDR3 is TGTGCCAGCAGTGGCGGGACTTCTGAGCAGTTCTTC.

This clone was seen just once. The chain is built from TRBV4-3 and TRBJ2-7; 7 bases match TRBD2. V dropped 6 bases and J dropped 4; count of bases not matched to a gene: 15. CDR1 and CDR2 (germline): LGHNA, YSLEER. The CDR3 consists of 16 residues. The chain's CDR3 is CASRQTSGEGSYEQYF. For the CDR3, the DNA is TGCGCCAGCAGACAGACGAGCGGGGAGGGAAGTTACGAGCAGTACTTC.

The rearrangement links TRBV29-1 to TRBJ2-7; 11 positions agree with TRBD2. The CDR3 runs 15 residues. The germline gives CDR1 SQVTM, CDR2 ANQGSEA. V lost 6 bases, J lost 1 base, and 8 bases stayed unmatched. This CDR3 reads CSVGSTSGVSYEQYF. The CDR3 DNA sequence: TGCAGCGTCGGATCGACTAGCGGGGTTTCCTACGAGCAGTACTTC.

A single count supports this clone. Given the absence of the conserved phenylalanine or tryptophan at the CDR3 end, a read error is likely. It is unclear where the CDR3 begins or ends on the DNA, so no DNA is shown, and the CDR3 is as TCRdb lists it. The rearrangement links TRBV20-1 to TRBJ1-4; the table calls TRBD1, which could not be checked here. The CDR3 is 11 amino acids long, termini counted. CDR1 and CDR2 from the germline V gene are DFQATT and SNEGSKA (reference sequence). CDR3 sequence reads: CSARDYGQQPL.

V is TRBV28 and J is TRBJ2-7, with 8 bases fitting TRBD1. Per germline, CDR1 MDHEN and CDR2 SYDVKM. V gave up 6 bases and J gave up 1 base; unmatched junction bases: 11. The length of the CDR3 is 16 residues. The CDR3 sequence: CASSDTGTGLSYEQYF. The CDR3 nucleotides read TGTGCCAGCAGCGATACCGGGACAGGTCTTTCCTACGAGCAGTACTTC.

The V and J genes are TRBV9 and TRBJ2-2; 10 bases align to TRBD1. The CDR3 spans 16 residues. CDR1 is SGDLS and CDR2 is YYNGEE in the germline V gene. The J segment lost 1 base and the V segment lost 4 bases, leaving 4 bases of the junction unmatched. This CDR3 reads CASSFGTGVNTGELFF. The CDR3 coding sequence is TGTGCCAGCAGCTTCGGGACAGGGGTGAACACCGGGGAGCTGTTTTTT.

The V and J genes are TRBV6-5 and TRBJ2-5; possibly TRBD2 for D (7 bases). CDR1 MNHEY and CDR2 SVGAGI come from the germline V gene. The CDR3 runs to 13 residues. V was pared by 7 bases and J by 7 bases, with 16 bases between. CDR3 region: CASKKQGGGTQYF. Written as DNA, the CDR3 is TGTGCCAGCAAAAAACAGGGAGGGGGGACCCAGTACTTC.

The chain couples TRBV6-5 to TRBJ2-3; D is undetermined. Trimming cost V 2 bases and J 6 bases, with 9 bases left between them. Germline CDR1 and CDR2: MNHEY and SVGAGI. The CDR3 loop spans 13 amino acids. CDR3 bases: TGTGCCAGCAGTTACCCTGGGTGGGATACGCAGTATTTT. Translated: CASSYPGWDTQYF.

The V and J genes are TRBV7-8 and TRBJ1-5; tentative D call: TRBD1 (6 bases). V was trimmed by 1 base and J by 4 bases, leaving 14 bases between them. The CDR3 spans 16 residues. Germline loops: CDR1 SGHVS, CDR2 FQNEAQ. The CDR3, as DNA: TGTGCCAGCAGCTTAGTAACTGGGACACGAAATCAGCCCCAGCATTTT. Translation: CASSLVTGTRNQPQHF.

The chain is built from TRBV29-1 and TRBJ1-5; D is unresolved. The CDR3 runs 12 residues. V was shortened by 7 bases and J by 7 bases, with 14 bases between the two germline ends. The germline gives CDR1 SQVTM, CDR2 ANQGSEA. The CDR3 sequence: CSASSPSQPQHF. CDR3 in DNA: TGCAGCGCCTCATCCCCCTCGCAGCCCCAGCATTTT.

The rearrangement joins TRBV4-3 to TRBJ1-1; tentative D call: TRBD1 (5 bases). The ends were cut back, 5 bases at V and 0 bases at J, with 13 bases in the middle. Germline CDR1 and CDR2: LGHNA and YSLEER. The CDR3 runs 15 residues. In nucleotides, the CDR3 is TGCGCCAGCAGCAGGGCAGGGAACGTGAACACTGAAGCTTTCTTT. This sequence encodes CASSRAGNVNTEAFF.

The V gene is TRBV5-1, the J gene TRBJ2-2; D gene unclear. Germline lookup yields CDR1 SGHRS and CDR2 YFSETQ. CDR3 length equals 14 residues. The V and J ends lost 0 bases and 7 bases respectively, with 10 bases between them. The DNA for the CDR3 is TGCGCCAGCAGCTTGGTAGGCGGCGGCGGGGAGCTGTTTTTT. This encodes CASSLVGGGGELFF.